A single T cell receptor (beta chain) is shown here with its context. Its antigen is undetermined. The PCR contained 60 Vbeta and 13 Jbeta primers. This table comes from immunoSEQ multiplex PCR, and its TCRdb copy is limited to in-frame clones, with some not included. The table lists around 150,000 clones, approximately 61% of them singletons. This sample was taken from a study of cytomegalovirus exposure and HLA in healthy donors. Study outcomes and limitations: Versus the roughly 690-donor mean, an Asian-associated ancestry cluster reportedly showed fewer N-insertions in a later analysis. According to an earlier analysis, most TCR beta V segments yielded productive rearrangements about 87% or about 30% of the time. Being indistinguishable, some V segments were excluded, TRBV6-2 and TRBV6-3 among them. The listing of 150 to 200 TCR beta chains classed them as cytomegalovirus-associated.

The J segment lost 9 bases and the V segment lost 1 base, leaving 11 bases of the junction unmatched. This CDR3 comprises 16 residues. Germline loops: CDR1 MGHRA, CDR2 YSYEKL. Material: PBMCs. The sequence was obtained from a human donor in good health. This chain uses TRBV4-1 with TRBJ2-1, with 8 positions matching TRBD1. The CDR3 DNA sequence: TGCGCCAGCAGCCAAGTAGCTGTCCCCGACAGGGGTGAGCAGTTCTTC. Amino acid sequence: CASSQVAVPDRGEQFF.